This T cell receptor beta chain stems from a study of Ad26.COV2.S vaccination and SARS-CoV-2 variants. The treatment here: around 19 received Ad26.COV2.S at low or high dose, single or two shots; 5 received placebo; per-sample allocation not given. On day 63 after the first injection, vaccine and placebo recipients gave samples. V lost 3 bases and J lost 8, with 8 bases in between. The CDR3 totals 13 residues. Germline values: CDR1 MDHEN, CDR2 SYDVKM. Libraries were prepared by immunoSEQ multiplex PCR; TCRdb keeps only in-frame clonotypes and omits some of them. The sample has some 420,000 clones; 88% are singletons.

Sequencing was performed on peripheral blood, taken in a trial of Ad26.COV2.S vaccine versus placebo. This chain joins TRBV28 and TRBJ1-6, with D possibly being TRBD1 (5 bases). This sequence was found in a person between 18 and 59 years old who received the Ad26.COV2.S COVID-19 vaccine or a placebo. CDR3 sequence (DNA): TGTGCCAGCAGTTTGTTCAGGGATTCACCCCTCCACTTT. Amino acids: CASSLFRDSPLHF.